The present T cell receptor (beta chain) was sequenced within a study of shared clonotypes between healthy human individuals. Sequenced by immunoSEQ multiplex PCR; TCRdb stores in-frame clones only, minus some. The sample yields over a million clones, more than 95% seen once. Sample: naive CD4+ T cells sorted from blood. Subset indicated: CD45RA+ positively selected. The TCR was taken from a man aged 25-45 years in good health.

The CDR3 protein is CASSIRTDRETQYF. In DNA form, the CDR3 reads TGTGCCAGTAGTATACGGACAGACCGAGAGACCCAGTACTTC. The chain recombines TRBV19 with TRBJ2-5, with a possible D match to TRBD1 (6 bases). V was cut by 2 bases and J by 4 bases, with 11 bases left in between. This CDR3 has 14 residues. CDR1 and CDR2 from the germline V gene are LNHDA and SQIVND (reference sequence).